This T cell receptor (beta chain) stems from a study of cytomegalovirus exposure and HLA in healthy donors. About the study: Of all 400 or so donors who were genotyped, roughly 81% belonged to the Caucasian-associated ancestry cluster. Study observations and caveats: Productive rates of about 90% or about 30% were seen for most TCR beta V segments in an earlier analysis. Cytomegalovirus association was listed for 164 TCR beta chains.

Trimming shortened V by 6 bases and J by 2 bases, and 10 bases separated the two germline ends. Germline-derived CDR1 and CDR2 are LNHDA and SQIVND (reference sequence). The CDR3 is 13 amino acids. Remarks on this clone: Its antigen is as yet unknown.

PCR employed 60 Vbeta and 13 Jbeta primers. Produced via immunoSEQ multiplex PCR; TCRdb's table is partial and in-frame only. The sample has approximately 180,000 clones, 81% seen once. Sequenced material: PBMCs. This receptor was identified in a man younger than 30 in good health and CMV-seronegative. This chain uses TRBV19 with TRBJ2-5; D is perhaps TRBD1 (5 bases). This CDR3 is CASSSQGQETQYF. The CDR3 DNA reads TGTGCCAGTAGCTCTCAGGGACAAGAGACCCAGTACTTC. The variable domain in full, with the rest retrieved from reference TRBV19 and TRBJ2-5, is DGGITQSPKYLFRKEGQNVTLSCEQNLNHDAMYWYRQDPGQGLRLIYYSQIVNDFQKGDIAEGYSVSREKKESFPLTVTSAQKNPTAFYLCASSSQGQETQYFGPGTRLLVL.